The entry below gives a single T cell receptor (beta chain) sequence along with its context. Its antigen is still unknown. Profiling relied on immunoSEQ multiplex PCR, and the TCRdb table lists in-frame clones only, not all of them. Of around 99,000 clones listed, approximately 93% were seen once; the top ten hold 6.5% to 8.5%. The sample is drawn from a study of T cell responses to AZD1222 COVID-19 vaccine. General study results and limits: Nearly half of spike-specific TCRs reportedly go after variant regions that carry no mutations. Among AZD1222 vaccinees, only 5 to 7 were seropositive at baseline.

This receptor was obtained from an adult who received the AZD1222 COVID-19 vaccine. The input for sequencing was peripheral blood, taken 28 days after the second AZD1222 dose.

This CDR3 is CASRADRQHQPQHF. The CDR3 nucleotides are TGTGCCAGCAGAGCGGACAGGCAACATCAGCCCCAGCATTTT. The chain carries TRBV2 and TRBJ1-5; TRBD1 agrees at 7 bases. Per the germline V gene, CDR1 is SNHLY and CDR2 is FYNNEI. J gave up 5 bases and V 6 bases, and 7 bases lay outside the gene matches. This CDR3 contains 14 residues.